Presented here are 5 T cell receptor beta chains from one specimen sequenced in a study of cytomegalovirus exposure and HLA in healthy donors. 60 Vbeta and 13 Jbeta primers were used in PCR. This table comes from immunoSEQ multiplex PCR, and its TCRdb copy is limited to in-frame clones, with some not included. The repertoire holds roughly 130,000 clones, with 80% as singletons. Input material: PBMCs. The receptors stem from a male donor in good health and CMV-seronegative.

The DNA for the CDR3 is TGTGCCAGCTCACCTGGACAGGGGGCAAATACGCAGTATTTT. It yields the protein CASSPGQGANTQYF. V and J are TRBV18 and TRBJ2-3; TRBD1 matches at 11 bases. The length of the CDR3 is 14 residues. The germline gives CDR1 KGHSH, CDR2 LQKENI. Trimming at V came to 3 bases and at J to 7 bases, leaving 3 bases not matched to a gene.

The rearrangement joins TRBV6-5 to TRBJ2-3; 7 bases are shared with TRBD1. Unmatched junction bases numbered 5, after V lost 6 bases and J lost 2 bases. Germline assignment: CDR1 MNHEY and CDR2 SVGAGI. This CDR3 region has 14 residues. The CDR3 DNA reads as TGTGCCAGCAGCACGGGACAGTACACAGATACGCAGTATTTT. This codes for CASSTGQYTDTQYF.

The V gene is TRBV7-8, the J gene TRBJ1-5, with 7 bases that match TRBD1. V gave up 1 base and J gave up 6 bases; unmatched junction bases: 12. The CDR3 is 17 residues long. In germline, CDR1 is SGHVS, CDR2 FQNEAQ. CDR3 nucleotides: TGTGCCAGCAGCTTAGACGACAGGGTGGCTTTGATTCAGCCCCAGCATTTT. This sequence encodes CASSLDDRVALIQPQHF.

The CDR3 DNA is TGTGCCAGCAGCCTACCGGGACAGGGACCCCTATCTGGGGCCAACGTCCTGACTTTC. Translation: CASSLPGQGPLSGANVLTF. The chain is built from TRBV9 and TRBJ2-6; 9 bases fit TRBD1. Per germline, CDR1 SGDLS and CDR2 YYNGEE. CDR3 length equals 19 residues. J lost 1 base, V lost 4 bases, and 12 bases had no gene match. Variable domain in full (rest from reference TRBV9 and TRBJ2-6): DSGVTQTPKHLITATGQRVTLRCSPRSGDLSVYWYQQSLDQGLQFLIQYYNGEERAKGNILERFSAQQFPDLHSELNLSSLELGDSALYFCASSLPGQGPLSGANVLTFGAGSRLTVL.

The chain has TRBV6-1 and TRBJ2-1; 7 bases are shared with TRBD2. Per the germline V gene, CDR1 is MNHNS and CDR2 is SASEGT. This CDR3 has 13 residues. V dropped 9 bases and J dropped 0; count of bases not matched to a gene: 2. The CDR3 protein is CASLAASYNEQFF. The CDR3 bases are TGTGCCAGTCTAGCGGCCTCCTACAATGAGCAGTTCTTC.